This T cell receptor beta chain was profiled in a study of identical twins. Study-level findings and limits: Cross-sectional statistics underpinned the conclusions; the same donors were not followed.

A few counts support this clonotype. The antigen remains unidentified. This CDR3 has 16 amino acids. Germline values: CDR1 DFQATT, CDR2 SNEGSKA (reference sequence). V shed 5 bases and J shed 0 bases, with 17 bases lying between them. TCRdb used MiXCR to reprocess the 5' RACE reads, holding one entry per CDR3 protein. The profile shows 600,000 to 850,000 distinct CDR3 sequences, approximately 18% of them singletons. The sample was also reused in another study, on T cells expressing NK-cell markers.

The clonotype comes from a woman aged 18-30 years in good health. The chain couples TRBV20-1 to TRBJ2-1, with a possible D match to TRBD2 (6 bases). Sequenced: PBMCs. Here the CDR3 reads CSAPKRIGGSYNEQFF. The CDR3 DNA follows: TGCAGTGCTCCAAAAAGGATCGGGGGCTCCTACAATGAGCAGTTCTTC.